Described below is a single T cell receptor (beta chain) sequence and its context. Its antigen is as yet unknown. The data derive from a study of T cell repertoires in cytomegalovirus infection. The V gene lost 2 bases and the J gene lost 5 bases, with 12 bases spanning the gap. Germline V gene data show CDR1 as MNHEY and CDR2 as SVGAGI. This CDR3 spans 15 amino acids. TCRdb itself ran the reads through MiXCR, one entry per CDR3 protein. The repertoire holds about 770,000 distinct CDR3 sequences, with about 29% as singletons. Here the sequenced sample was cultured CD8+ T cells from PBMCs, taken from culture after CMV antigen stimulation. This receptor was obtained from a human donor in good health (CMV status not recorded). Some clones in this sample may be carry-over from other donors' samples. The chain joins TRBV6-5 to TRBJ2-2; no definite D call. CDR3 coding DNA: TGTGCCAGCAGTTACGAGGCAGGTGGAACCGGGGAGCTGTTTTTT. Protein sequence: CASSYEAGGTGELFF.